This T cell receptor (beta chain) was recorded in a study of STAT5B mutations in CD4+ large granular lymphocyte leukemia. The V gene's germline CDR1 is LNHDA and CDR2 SQIVND (reference sequence). Trimming took off 5 bases at V and 1 base at J, with 18 bases between the two ends. This CDR3 comprises 17 residues. Only in-frame clones appear in the TCRdb table, and some are missing; sequencing was by immunoSEQ multiplex PCR. This table holds fewer than 45,000 clones, about four fifths found once. Sequencing was done on a sample of CD4+ T cells from blood buffy coats. This clonotype was obtained from a human donor in good health. V is TRBV19 and J is TRBJ1-5; D is uncertain. CDR3 in DNA: TGTGCCAGTAGTCCAGACGGAGACCGTCTAAGCAATCAGCCCCAGCATTTT. As protein: CASSPDGDRLSNQPQHF.